One and the same sample provided the 18 T cell receptor beta chains below, sequenced in a study of cytomegalovirus exposure and HLA in healthy donors. 13 Jbeta primers and 60 Vbeta primers were used for the PCR. The method was immunoSEQ multiplex PCR; TCRdb's version includes in-frame clones alone and lacks a portion of them. Here the sample spans roughly 120,000 clones, 60% to 80% being singletons. Sequences were obtained from PBMCs. The receptors stem from a man aged 50 to 60 in good health and CMV-seropositive.

This chain connects TRBV29-1 to TRBJ2-1, with 7 bases matching TRBD1. The ends lost 4 bases at V and 8 bases at J; junction bases unmatched: 5. CDR3 length equals 12 residues. Per the germline V gene, CDR1 is SQVTM and CDR2 is ANQGSEA. The CDR3 coding sequence is TGCAGCGTTGCCCCGGGACAGTATGAGCAGTTCTTC. Residues: CSVAPGQYEQFF.

This clone has a handful of counts. J is TRBJ2-5 and V is TRBV4-1; possibly TRBD1 for D (6 bases). Germline lookup yields CDR1 MGHRA and CDR2 YSYEKL. CDR3 length: 13 amino acids. V lost 5 bases, J lost 1 base, and 8 bases lay in between. The CDR3: CASSRGGQETQYF. For the CDR3, the DNA is TGCGCCAGCAGCAGAGGGGGCCAAGAGACCCAGTACTTC.

The chain is built from TRBV6-1 and TRBJ2-7, with D hard to call. The CDR3 has 12 amino acids. The ends were cut back, 6 bases at V and 7 bases at J, with 13 bases in the middle. CDR1 MNHNS and CDR2 SASEGT come from the germline V gene. The CDR3 region is CASRETVREQYF. In DNA, the CDR3 is TGTGCCAGCAGAGAAACAGTACGAGAGCAGTACTTC.

This clone was counted a few times. The chain joins TRBV27 to TRBJ1-2; D gene ambiguous. Germline V CDR1 and CDR2: MNHEY, SMNVEV (reference sequence). The CDR3 sequence is 15 residues long. Trimming pared 5 bases from V and 0 bases from J, leaving 13 bases between. The CDR3 nucleotides are TGTGCCAGCAGTGCCTTCCGGGGAACTAACTATGGCTACACCTTC. Amino acids: CASSAFRGTNYGYTF.

The rearrangement links TRBV9 to TRBJ1-6, with TRBD1 identical over 8 bases. From germline, CDR1 is SGDLS and CDR2 YYNGEE. This CDR3 has 17 residues. The V and J ends lost 4 bases and 6 bases, in that order; junction bases with no gene match: 12. Here the CDR3 reads CASSSYGTGSSNSPLHF. CDR3 DNA sequence: TGTGCCAGCAGCTCCTACGGGACAGGAAGTAGTAATTCACCCCTCCACTTT.

This chain connects TRBV6-5 to TRBJ1-1; D gene ambiguous. This CDR3 is 13 amino acids long. CDR1 is MNHEY and CDR2 is SVGAGI in the germline V gene. The germline V and J ends were trimmed by 6 bases and 7 bases, with 15 bases remaining between them. Here the CDR3 reads CASRSVAAFEAFF. DNA for the CDR3: TGTGCCAGCAGGTCAGTAGCGGCGTTTGAAGCTTTCTTT.

The V and J genes are TRBV5-5 and TRBJ1-2; no clear D. V was shortened by 4 bases and J by 3 bases, with 10 bases between the two germline ends. This CDR3 region has 13 residues. The germline V gene encodes CDR1 SGHKS and CDR2 YYEKEE (reference sequence). The CDR3 DNA is TGTGCCAGCAGCCCCCCCGGGGACTATGGCTACACCTTC. Translated, it gives CASSPPGDYGYTF.

The chain is built from TRBV5-4 and TRBJ1-2, with a weak D call TRBD1 (5 bases). CDR1 SGHNT and CDR2 YYREEE come from the germline V gene (reference sequence). The CDR3 runs 15 residues. V lost 0 bases to trimming and J lost 4 bases, with 13 bases between them. The CDR3 DNA sequence: TGTGCCAGCAGCTTGGAAGGGGCTAGCGGCTATGGCTACACCTTC. The encoded protein is CASSLEGASGYGYTF.

V and J are TRBV7-2 and TRBJ1-1; D is perhaps TRBD1 (5 bases). CDR1 is SGHTA, CDR2 FQGNSA, per germline. V dropped 5 bases and J dropped 5 bases, with 18 bases sitting between them. CDR3 length: 15 residues. In nucleotides, the CDR3 is TGTGCCAGCAGCCCCCCGGGACTGGGGGGAACTGAAGCTTTCTTT. This translates into CASSPPGLGGTEAFF. The whole variable domain, filled in from reference TRBV7-2 and TRBJ1-1, reads GAGVSQSPSNKVTEKGKDVELRCDPISGHTALYWYRQSLGQGLEFLIYFQGNSAPDKSGLPSDRFSAERTGGSVSTLTIQRTQQEDSAVYLCASSPPGLGGTEAFFGQGTRLTVV.

The rearrangement uses TRBV5-1 and TRBJ1-1; D is uncertain. CDR3 size: 14 residues. Germline V gene lookup returns CDR1 SGHRS and CDR2 YFSETQ. The V end lost 4 bases, the J end lost 0 bases, and 10 bases lay between the germline ends. The DNA of the CDR3 is TGCGCCAGCAGCCAAGGCGGCTTGAACACTGAAGCTTTCTTT. Amino acid sequence: CASSQGGLNTEAFF.

The rearrangement joins TRBV29-1 to TRBJ2-5, with D unclear. CDR3 length: 13 amino acids. Per germline, CDR1 SQVTM and CDR2 ANQGSEA. Trimming pared 6 bases from V and 5 bases from J, leaving 16 bases between. CDR3 residues: CSVSSYNGETQYF. The CDR3 coding sequence is TGCAGCGTGTCCAGTTACAACGGGGAGACCCAGTACTTC.

The V gene is TRBV28, the J gene TRBJ2-7; TRBD1 matches at 7 bases. V was pared by 7 bases and J by 0 bases, with 6 bases of the junction left unmatched. The CDR3 runs 14 residues. Germline V lookup: CDR1 MDHEN, CDR2 SYDVKM. CDR3 in DNA: TGTGCCAGCACCCTACAGGGGACCTCCTACGAGCAGTACTTC. It is translated as CASTLQGTSYEQYF.

This clone has a handful of counts. The gene calls are TRBV11-2 and TRBJ2-3, with 8 bases fitting TRBD1. This CDR3 has 16 amino acids. V lost 1 base to trimming and J lost 4 bases; unmatched junction nucleotides: 7. In germline, CDR1 is SGHAT, CDR2 FQNNGV. The CDR3 loop reads CASSLGGQGMSDTQYF. DNA for the CDR3: TGTGCCAGCAGCTTAGGTGGACAGGGTATGTCAGATACGCAGTATTTT.

The rearrangement uses TRBV5-4 and TRBJ1-3; 12 bases match TRBD1. CDR1 is SGHNT, CDR2 YYREEE, per germline (reference sequence). The CDR3 sequence is 16 residues long. The V segment lost 4 bases and the J segment 4 bases; nucleotides outside the gene matches: 6. Here the CDR3 reads CASSLGTGGPGNTIYF. The CDR3 DNA is TGTGCCAGCAGCCTGGGGACAGGGGGCCCCGGAAACACCATATATTTT.

The CDR3 spells CASSLLAGAHEQYF. CDR3 in DNA: TGTGCCAGCAGCTTGCTAGCGGGAGCCCACGAGCAGTACTTC. The V gene is TRBV7-2, the J gene TRBJ2-7, with 10 bases that match TRBD2. The V segment lost 3 bases and the J segment 5 bases; nucleotides outside the gene matches: 4. The germline V gene encodes CDR1 SGHTA and CDR2 FQGNSA. The CDR3 covers 14 residues.

This clone was recorded a few times. This chain uses TRBV18 with TRBJ1-4; no reliable D call. The CDR3 is 12 residues long. Germline loops: CDR1 KGHSH, CDR2 LQKENI. Trimming stripped 3 bases from V and 5 bases from J, with 4 bases between. CDR3 nucleotides: TGTGCCAGCTCACCGCGGAATGAAAAACTGTTTTTT. This translates into CASSPRNEKLFF.

The chain combines TRBV7-8 with TRBJ2-1, with 12 bases fitting TRBD2. With 5 bases clipped from V and 9 bases from J, the junction kept 11 bases outside the gene matches. The CDR3 covers 16 residues. CDR1 and CDR2 from the germline V gene are SGHVS and FQNEAQ. The CDR3 DNA is TGTGCCAGCAGCGACCGGCGACTAGCGGGAGACGGTGAGCAGTTCTTC. Translated: CASSDRRLAGDGEQFF.

The genes are TRBV9 and TRBJ2-5, with D maybe TRBD1 (6 bases). This CDR3 comprises 13 residues. V lost 0 bases to trimming and J lost 4 bases, with 7 bases between them. CDR1 SGDLS and CDR2 YYNGEE come from the germline V gene. CDR3 sequence: CASSVEGVETQYF. CDR3 bases: TGTGCCAGCAGCGTAGAGGGGGTAGAGACCCAGTACTTC. Full variable domain (rest looked up from reference TRBV9 and TRBJ2-5): DSGVTQTPKHLITATGQRVTLRCSPRSGDLSVYWYQQSLDQGLQFLIQYYNGEERAKGNILERFSAQQFPDLHSELNLSSLELGDSALYFCASSVEGVETQYFGPGTRLLVL.